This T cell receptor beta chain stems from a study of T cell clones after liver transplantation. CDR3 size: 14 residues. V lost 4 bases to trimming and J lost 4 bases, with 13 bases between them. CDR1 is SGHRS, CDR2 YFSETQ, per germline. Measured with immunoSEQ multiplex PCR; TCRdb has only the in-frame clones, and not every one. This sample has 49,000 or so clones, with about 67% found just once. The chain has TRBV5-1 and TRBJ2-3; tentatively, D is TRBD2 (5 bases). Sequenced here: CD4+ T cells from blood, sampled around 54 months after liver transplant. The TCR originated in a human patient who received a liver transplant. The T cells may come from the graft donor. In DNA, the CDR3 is TGCGCCAGCAGCACCGGGATTGGCCCAGATACGCAGTATTTT. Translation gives CASSTGIGPDTQYF.